Listed here are 17 T cell receptor beta chains from one sample, sequenced in a study of blood T cell repertoires in COVID-19. Produced via immunoSEQ multiplex PCR; TCRdb's table is partial and in-frame only. The data contain over 200,000 clones, 86% of them singletons. The sequenced sample consisted of PBMCs or T cells enriched from blood (not recorded which). The receptors come from a woman aged 45-60 years in a cohort exposed to, infected with or recovered from COVID-19 (not recorded which).

V and J are TRBV18 and TRBJ1-2; 9 bases are a match to TRBD1. Trimming cost V 5 bases and J 7 bases; bases outside gene matches: 5. CDR3 length: 13 residues. In germline, CDR1 is KGHSH, CDR2 LQKENI. This CDR3 reads CASSAGTGSGYTF. Written as DNA, the CDR3 is TGTGCCAGCTCAGCCGGGACAGGGTCTGGCTACACCTTC.

V and J are TRBV7-8 and TRBJ2-7, with D maybe TRBD2 (5 bases). V lost 1 base and J 2 bases, leaving 9 bases between the germline ends. Per germline, CDR1 SGHVS and CDR2 FQNEAQ. The CDR3 is made up of 14 amino acids. CDR3: CASSLDRGAYEQYF. CDR3 bases: TGTGCCAGCAGCTTAGATCGGGGAGCCTACGAGCAGTACTTC.

The gene calls are TRBV15 and TRBJ2-2; 7 nucleotides agree with TRBD2. V dropped 1 base and J dropped 4; count of bases not matched to a gene: 0. Germline CDR1 and CDR2: LNHNV and YYDKDF (reference sequence). CDR3 length: 14 residues. The CDR3 protein is CATSRGGGTGELFF. The CDR3 DNA sequence: TGTGCCACCAGCAGAGGGGGGGGCACCGGGGAGCTGTTTTTT.

This sequence joins TRBV6-5 and TRBJ1-1; perhaps TRBD1 as D (5 bases). CDR1 and CDR2 from the germline V gene are MNHEY and SVGAGI. The CDR3 has 15 residues. Trimming removed 4 bases at V and 4 bases at J, with 16 bases between. The CDR3 DNA reads TGTGCCAGCAGTTTCTACATGGGAAGGGGCACTGAAGCTTTCTTT. Encoded protein: CASSFYMGRGTEAFF.

V is TRBV10-1 and J is TRBJ1-1, with no clear D. Germline values: CDR1 WNHNN, CDR2 SYGVQD (reference sequence). CDR3 size: 12 residues. V was shortened by 3 bases and J by 10 bases, with 12 bases between the two germline ends. CDR3 bases: TGCGCCAGCAGTGAAAGTCGAGTCGGAGCTTTCTTT. Translation gives CASSESRVGAFF.

This clone was seen just once. The rearrangement joins TRBV2 to TRBJ1-6; D is undetermined. The CDR3 sequence is 15 residues long. V was cut by 2 bases and J by 2 bases, with 7 bases left in between. In germline, CDR1 is SNHLY, CDR2 FYNNEI. DNA for the CDR3: TGTGCCAGCAGTGAAATGAGTCCCTATAATTCACCCCTCCACTTT. Translation gives CASSEMSPYNSPLHF. Together with reference TRBV2 and TRBJ1-6, the CDR3 gives the full variable domain: EPEVTQTPSHQVTQMGQEVILRCVPISNHLYFYWYRQILGQKVEFLVSFYNNEISEKSEIFDDQFSVERPDGSNFTLKIRSTKLEDSAMYFCASSEMSPYNSPLHFGNGTRLTVT.

This chain joins TRBV3-1 (or the pseudogene TRBV3-2) and TRBJ1-5, with D perhaps matching TRBD1 (5 bases). Germline V gene sequence: CDR1 LGHDT, CDR2 YNNKEL (reference sequence). Trimming took off 1 base at V and 4 bases at J, with 11 bases between the two ends. CDR3 length: 15 residues. The CDR3 reads CASSQVSGGNQPQHF. CDR3 bases: TGTGCCAGCAGCCAAGTTTCCGGGGGAAATCAGCCCCAGCATTTT.

This chain uses TRBV9 with TRBJ1-5; 7 nucleotides align to TRBD1. Per germline, CDR1 SGDLS and CDR2 YYNGEE. The CDR3 has 15 amino acids. V trimming: 4 bases; J trimming: 0 bases; junction bases outside the gene matches: 4. In DNA, the CDR3 is TGTGCCAGCAGCCTAGGACAGGCTAGCAATCAGCCCCAGCATTTT. This codes for CASSLGQASNQPQHF.

This clone showed up just once. CDR3 nucleotides: TGTGCCAGCAGTTTTAGGCGGGGGGGTGACAATGAGCAGTTCTTC. Its translation is CASSFRRGGDNEQFF. This chain links TRBV27 with TRBJ2-1; 9 bases line up with TRBD2. J was trimmed by 5 bases and V by 3 bases; bases with no gene match: 5. This CDR3 comprises 15 residues. Germline CDR1 and CDR2: MNHEY and SMNVEV (reference sequence).

The chain has TRBV5-1 and TRBJ2-7, with 10 bases matching TRBD2. Losses at the gene ends were 4 bases for V and 4 bases for J; bases not matched to a gene: 8. Germline CDR1 and CDR2: SGHRS and YFSETQ. The CDR3 runs to 15 residues. CDR3: CASSRAGTSVYEQYF. In DNA, the CDR3 is TGCGCCAGCAGCCGTGCCGGGACTAGCGTGTACGAGCAGTACTTC.

This rearrangement joins TRBV18 to TRBJ2-1; possibly TRBD1 for D (5 bases). V lost 5 bases to trimming and J lost 5 bases, with 10 bases between them. Germline V gives CDR1 KGHSH, CDR2 LQKENI. The CDR3 has 13 amino acids. DNA for the CDR3: TGTGCCAGCTCAACCGACAGAGACAATGAGCAGTTCTTC. It encodes CASSTDRDNEQFF.

The genes are TRBV27 and TRBJ2-4; the match to TRBD2 covers 9 bases. The CDR3 has 15 residues. CDR1 and CDR2 (germline): MNHEY, SMNVEV (reference sequence). Trimming removed 8 bases from V and 1 base from J; junction bases left unmatched: 6. CDR3 sequence: CASAGGRGAKNIQYF. For the CDR3, the DNA is TGTGCCAGCGCGGGGGGGCGTGGGGCCAAAAACATTCAGTACTTC.

The rearrangement joins TRBV5-6 to TRBJ2-7, with D perhaps matching TRBD2 (5 bases). Trimming left V 1 base short and J 7 bases short, with 21 bases between. In germline, CDR1 is SGHDT, CDR2 YYEEEE. CDR3 length: 16 residues. CDR3 sequence reads: CASSLSQSAKWREQYF. In DNA, the CDR3 is TGTGCCAGCAGCTTGAGCCAATCTGCTAAGTGGAGGGAGCAGTACTTC.

The chain combines TRBV5-1 with TRBJ2-3; TRBD2 aligns across 12 bases. V lost 5 bases, J lost 3 bases, and 4 bases stayed unmatched. Germline V lookup: CDR1 SGHRS, CDR2 YFSETQ. The CDR3 sequence is 15 residues long. The CDR3 is CASRLLAGGTDTQYF. The DNA of the CDR3 is TGCGCCAGCAGGTTACTAGCGGGGGGAACAGATACGCAGTATTTT.

The chain joins TRBV28 to TRBJ2-1; 12 nucleotides align to TRBD2. The trim removed 3 bases at V and 4 bases at J, leaving 4 bases unmatched. Germline CDR1 reads MDHEN; CDR2 reads SYDVKM. This CDR3 comprises 16 residues. CDR3 coding DNA: TGTGCCAGCAGTTTTCCTACTAGCGGGGGGTACAATGAGCAGTTCTTC. As protein: CASSFPTSGGYNEQFF.

The chain uses TRBV4-1 and TRBJ2-5; D is perhaps TRBD1 (5 bases). The CDR3 sequence is 14 residues long. Germline V lookup: CDR1 MGHRA, CDR2 YSYEKL. Trimming removed 1 base from V and 2 bases from J, with 8 bases in between. CDR3 sequence reads: CASSQVGVQETQYF. DNA of the CDR3: TGCGCCAGCAGCCAAGTAGGGGTTCAAGAGACCCAGTACTTC.

This clone came up a few times. V is TRBV6-5 and J is TRBJ1-2; 9 bases line up with TRBD1. Germline values: CDR1 MNHEY, CDR2 SVGAGI. V shed 7 bases and J 8 bases; nucleotides not matched to a gene: 11. CDR3 length: 14 amino acids. CDR3 coding DNA: TGTGCCAGCACGGGACAGGGCAAAGCCCTCGGCTACACCTTC. It encodes CASTGQGKALGYTF.